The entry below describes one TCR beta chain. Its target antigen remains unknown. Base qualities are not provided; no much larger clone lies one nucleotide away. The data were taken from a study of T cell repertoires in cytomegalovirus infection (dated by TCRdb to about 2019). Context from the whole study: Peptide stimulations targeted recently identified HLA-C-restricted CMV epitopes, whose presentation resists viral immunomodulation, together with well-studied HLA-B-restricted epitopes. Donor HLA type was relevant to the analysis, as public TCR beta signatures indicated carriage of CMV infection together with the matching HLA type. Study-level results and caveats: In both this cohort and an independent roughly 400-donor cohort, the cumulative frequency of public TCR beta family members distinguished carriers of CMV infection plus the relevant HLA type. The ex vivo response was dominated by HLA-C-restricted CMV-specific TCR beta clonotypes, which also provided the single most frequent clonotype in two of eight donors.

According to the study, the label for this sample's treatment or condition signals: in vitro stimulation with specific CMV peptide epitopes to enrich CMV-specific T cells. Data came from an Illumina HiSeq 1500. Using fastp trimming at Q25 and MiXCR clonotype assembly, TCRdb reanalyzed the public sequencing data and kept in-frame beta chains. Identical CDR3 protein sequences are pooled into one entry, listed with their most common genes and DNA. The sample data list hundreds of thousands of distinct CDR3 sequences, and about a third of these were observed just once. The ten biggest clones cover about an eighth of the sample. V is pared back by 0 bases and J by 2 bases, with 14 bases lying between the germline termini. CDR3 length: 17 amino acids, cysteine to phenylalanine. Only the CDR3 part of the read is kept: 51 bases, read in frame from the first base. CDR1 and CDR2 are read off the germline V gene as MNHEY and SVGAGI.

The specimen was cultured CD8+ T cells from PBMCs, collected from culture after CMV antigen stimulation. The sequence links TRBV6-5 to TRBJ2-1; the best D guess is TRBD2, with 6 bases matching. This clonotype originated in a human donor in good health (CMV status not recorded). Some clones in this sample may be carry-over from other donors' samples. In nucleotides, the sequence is TGTGCCAGCAGTTACTCCCCCCTCGGCGGGGCCTACAATGAGCAGTTCTTC. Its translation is CASSYSPLGGAYNEQFF.